This TCR beta chain derives from a study of regulatory T cells in long-lasting Graves disease. With iRepertoire HTBI primers and Arm-PCR of CDR3 regions, TCR beta libraries were built. TCRdb ran MiXCR on the multiplex PCR reads and lists one entry per CDR3 protein. The table has a few hundred thousand distinct CDR3 sequences, roughly a fifth seen once; the top ten hold approximately 15%. CDR1 and CDR2 (germline): LGHDT, YNNKEL (reference sequence). This CDR3 spans 14 amino acids. V was clipped by 4 bases and J by 12 bases, with 19 bases between them. This clonotype was detected many times. Time point: newly diagnosed GD, antithyroid drugs for less than 3 months. There was RNA extracted from PBMCs, and the TCR library was made from it.

The chain recombines TRBV3-1 with TRBJ1-5; tentative D call: TRBD1 (5 bases). The input for sequencing was peripheral blood mononuclear cells (PBMCs), taken at new diagnosis, from a patient treated with antithyroid drugs. The clonotype comes from a female donor with Graves disease. The DNA for the CDR3 is TGTGCCAGCAGCCCTACTCCCTCGCGGGGGGGCCAGCATTTT. Protein product: CASSPTPSRGGQHF.